This T cell receptor (beta chain) was obtained from a study of blood T cell repertoires in COVID-19 (dated by TCRdb to between 2020 and 2021). Broadly, across the study: Collaborator samples came from the United States, Italy and Spain and covered acute and convalescent phases of COVID-19. Where available, HLA class I and class II types were taken from metadata supplied by the sample provider and were not determined by assay-based typing. Subjects who had been exposed to COVID-19, were actively infected with it, or had recovered from it provided the deeply sampled blood TCRbeta repertoires that made up the dataset. A de-identified subject ID, COVID-19 status, age in years and sex were almost always included in the sample metadata. The material from the prospective study consisted of cDNA or gDNA derived from T cells, B-cell-depleted T cells, or PBMCs. The repertoires were made available in a free public database intended to serve as a resource for research on the immune response to SARS-CoV-2. The samples were drawn from two sources: the first 160 participants of the ongoing ImmuneRACE study, and 1,200 or so subjects contributed by 6 global collaborators. General study outcomes and caveats: Clinical and demographic metadata were provided uncurated, with the amount varying by source and participant.

CDR1 LGHDT and CDR2 YNNKEL are derived from the germline V gene (reference sequence). From its cysteine to its phenylalanine, the CDR3 spans 15 amino acids. Of all the DNA, just the CDR3 is kept, 45 bases in frame from base 1. Trimming at the junction amounts to 0 bases on V and 2 bases on J, and the germline ends lie 8 bases apart. This clone was seen ten or more times. Its antigen is still unknown. No quality values exist for individual bases; no much larger clone is one base distant. Whole blood was collected in K2EDTA tubes by collaborating institutions according to the institutions' own protocols. For TCRbeta analysis, collaborators shipped samples as frozen whole blood, isolated PBMCs, or DNA extracted from either of those sample types. TCRbeta CDR3 regions were amplified from genomic DNA using the immunoSEQ Assay, a bias-controlled multiplex PCR. The original methods were these. Within the assay, amplification of reference gene primers was used to estimate how many nucleated cells each sample contained. To quantify the absolute abundance of each unique TCRbeta CDR3 rearrangement, sequence reads were collapsed and filtered. For each sample, productive Simpson clonality was calculated as the square root of Simpson's diversity index across productive rearrangements. TCRdb's version of the immuneACCESS table is confined to in-frame rearrangements and falls short of the full clone set. An unresolved V gene accounts for under half of the shortfall where checked; the remainder is of unknown origin. The DNA gave D and trimming, while V, J and clone size come from that table. The sample contains roughly 100,000 clones, about 87% of them found a single time. The ten largest clones capture 10% to 15% of the sample.

The sequence joins TRBV3-1 (or the pseudogene TRBV3-2) to TRBJ1-3, with the D gene uncertain. Sequencing was performed on peripheral blood. The origin of this receptor is a human donor in a cohort sampled during active or convalescent COVID-19. DNA sequence: TGTGCCAGCAGCCAAGATACACACCCTGGAAACACCATATATTTT. Its translation is CASSQDTHPGNTIYF.